This TCR beta chain was documented in a study of blood T cell repertoires in COVID-19. Turning to the study itself: T cells, B-cell-depleted T cells, or PBMCs provided the cDNA or gDNA that served as material.

Only in-frame clones appear in the TCRdb table, and some are missing; sequencing was by immunoSEQ multiplex PCR. The sample shows 150,000 or so clones, 70% to 90% of them seen only once. Germline-derived CDR1 and CDR2 are LGHNA and YNFKEQ. This CDR3 contains 15 residues. The ends lost 3 bases at V and 5 bases at J; junction bases unmatched: 5. This receptor was taken from a man aged 55 to 70 with acute or convalescent COVID-19. The sequencing sample was made of peripheral blood. This chain connects TRBV4-2 to TRBJ2-2; 8 bases fit TRBD1. CDR3 sequence (DNA): TGTGCCAGCAGCCAGACAGGGGCCTATACCGGGGAGCTGTTTTTT. It translates to CASSQTGAYTGELFF.